The next 30 T cell receptor beta chains were all read from a single sample in a study of neurological immune-mediated disorders. TCRdb analysed the 5' RACE reads with MiXCR anew, one entry per CDR3 protein. Seen here are 36,000 or so distinct CDR3 sequences, approximately 10% observed once, and the top ten hold 5.5% to 7%. Input material: PBMCs. These receptor sequences come from a woman aged 30 to 39 with HTLV-1-associated myelopathy (HAM/TSP).

This clonotype has ten or more counts. The chain recombines TRBV20-1 with TRBJ2-1; D is unclear. This CDR3 comprises 16 residues. The V end was cut by 0 bases, the J end by 0 bases, with 12 bases between. The germline V gene encodes CDR1 DFQATT and CDR2 SNEGSKA (reference sequence). The CDR3 DNA sequence: TGCAGTGCTAGAGATTTAGTGACGGTCTCCTACAATGAGCAGTTCTTC. This translates into CSARDLVTVSYNEQFF.

This clonotype appeared many times. In DNA, the CDR3 is TGCGCCAGCAGCCCTGCAGGGAACACCGGGGAGCTGTTTTTT. This sequence encodes CASSPAGNTGELFF. This chain connects TRBV5-1 to TRBJ2-2; D not resolved. The CDR3 extends over 14 amino acids. V was cut by 4 bases and J by 1 base, with 8 bases left in between. From germline, CDR1 is SGHRS and CDR2 YFSETQ.

This clonotype is medium-sized in the sample. V and J are TRBV10-3 and TRBJ1-5; D is ambiguous. V lost 4 bases and J 0 bases, leaving 10 bases between the germline ends. The CDR3 length is 15 residues. Germline V lookup: CDR1 ENHRY, CDR2 SYGVKD. The CDR3 is CAISGSRGSNQPQHF. The CDR3 nucleotides are TGTGCCATCAGTGGCTCTAGAGGTAGCAATCAGCCCCAGCATTTT.

This clonotype was detected many times. This rearrangement joins TRBV28 to TRBJ1-5, with D uncertain. This CDR3 contains 14 residues. V lost 4 bases, J lost 2 bases, and 9 bases lay in between. Germline CDR1 reads MDHEN; CDR2 reads SYDVKM. CDR3 residues: CASSYVSGNQPQHF. CDR3 nucleotides: TGTGCCAGCAGTTATGTTTCTGGCAATCAGCCCCAGCATTTT. Full variable domain (remainder filled in from reference TRBV28 and TRBJ1-5): DVKVTQSSRYLVKRTGEKVFLECVQDMDHENMFWYRQDPGLGLRLIYFSYDVKMKEKGDIPEGYSVSREKKERFSLILESASTNQTSMYLCASSYVSGNQPQHFGDGTRLSIL.

This clonotype was seen many times. The chain couples TRBV5-4 to TRBJ2-1; 7 positions match TRBD1. The CDR3 runs to 15 residues. Germline V gene lookup returns CDR1 SGHNT and CDR2 YYREEE (reference sequence). J was trimmed by 5 bases and V by 0 bases; bases with no gene match: 5. The CDR3 coding sequence is TGTGCCAGCAGCTTGGGAGGCCAGGGGGACAATGAGCAGTTCTTC. Protein product: CASSLGGQGDNEQFF.

There are many counts of this clonotype. The rearrangement uses TRBV11-1 and TRBJ1-1; 8 bases are shared with TRBD1. The CDR3 totals 14 residues. Germline assignment: CDR1 SGHAT and CDR2 FQDESV (reference sequence). J lost 1 base, V lost 5 bases, and 3 bases had no gene match. The CDR3 loop reads CASSRGQGNTEAFF. CDR3 DNA sequence: TGTGCCAGCAGCCGAGGACAGGGGAACACTGAAGCTTTCTTT.

This clonotype was counted at least ten times. V gene TRBV5-1 combines with J gene TRBJ1-2; maybe TRBD1 (6 bases). V shed 4 bases and J shed 7 bases, with 17 bases lying between them. The CDR3 runs to 14 residues. CDR1 is SGHRS, CDR2 YFSETQ, per germline. CDR3 in DNA: TGCGCCAGCAGCCCTCCTAGGGGGGGTTTTGGCTACACCTTC. As protein: CASSPPRGGFGYTF.

This clonotype was seen many times. This rearrangement joins TRBV20-1 to TRBJ2-2; D perhaps matches TRBD2 (6 bases). CDR1 and CDR2 from the germline V gene are DFQATT and SNEGSKA (reference sequence). Trimming stripped 3 bases from V and 4 bases from J, with 15 bases between. This CDR3 region has 15 residues. The chain's CDR3 is CSARGGSSSTGELFF. The CDR3 DNA reads as TGCAGTGCTAGGGGGGGTTCCTCTAGCACCGGGGAGCTGTTTTTT.

This clonotype showed up just a few times. The chain recombines TRBV6-2 or TRBV6-3 with TRBJ2-5; 8 bases are a match to TRBD1. V trimming: 0 bases; J trimming: 5 bases; junction bases outside the gene matches: 5. Per the germline V gene, CDR1 is MNHEY and CDR2 is SVGEGT. The CDR3 extends over 15 amino acids. This chain's CDR3 is CASSYSDRVGETQYF. Written as DNA, the CDR3 is TGTGCCAGCAGTTACTCGGACAGGGTCGGTGAGACCCAGTACTTC.

This clonotype appeared many times. This chain joins TRBV6-1 and TRBJ2-7, with no clear D. Per the germline V gene, CDR1 is MNHNS and CDR2 is SASEGT. The CDR3 is made up of 14 amino acids. V gave up 3 bases and J gave up 0 bases, with 9 bases separating them. Here the CDR3 reads CASSDLTGSYEQYF. The CDR3 DNA reads TGTGCCAGCAGTGACCTGACGGGCTCCTACGAGCAGTACTTC.

The V and J genes are TRBV12-3 or TRBV12-4 and TRBJ1-6; D ambiguous. CDR3 length: 17 residues. Trimming took 6 bases from V and 0 from J, leaving 15 bases between them. The CDR3 here is CASSPGGLSSYNSPLHF. In DNA, the CDR3 is TGTGCCAGCAGCCCAGGAGGTTTAAGCTCCTATAATTCACCCCTCCACTTT.

This clonotype was detected many times. The gene calls are TRBV5-1 and TRBJ1-4; 10 bases align to TRBD1. This CDR3 has 16 residues. V trimming: 2 bases; J trimming: 7 bases; junction bases outside the gene matches: 8. Germline CDR1 reads SGHRS; CDR2 reads YFSETQ. The CDR3 nucleotides read TGCGCCAGCAGCTTTAATCCGGGACAGGGGTCTGAAAAACTGTTTTTT. Encoded protein: CASSFNPGQGSEKLFF.

This clonotype was counted at least ten times. The chain joins TRBV20-1 to TRBJ2-3; the match to TRBD1 covers 7 bases. This CDR3 spans 14 amino acids. The germline gives CDR1 DFQATT, CDR2 SNEGSKA (reference sequence). J lost 1 base, V lost 2 bases, and 3 bases had no gene match. In nucleotides, the CDR3 is TGCAGTGCTAGAAGGACAGGCCGCACAGATACGCAGTATTTT. As protein: CSARRTGRTDTQYF.

This clonotype appeared many times. The rearrangement joins TRBV4-1 to TRBJ2-2; 9 bases are a match to TRBD1. The CDR3 totals 17 residues. V lost 4 bases and J lost 6; bases outside the gene matches: 12. Germline assignment: CDR1 MGHRA and CDR2 YSYEKL. The CDR3 nucleotides are TGCGCCAGCAGCCCGACGAGTCCCGGGACAGGGTCCGGGGAGCTGTTTTTT. The encoded protein is CASSPTSPGTGSGELFF.

This clonotype was detected many times. The chain links TRBV5-5 to TRBJ2-2, with 10 bases aligning to TRBD2. J gave up 4 bases and V 0 bases, and 6 bases lay outside the gene matches. Germline values: CDR1 SGHKS, CDR2 YYEKEE (reference sequence). The CDR3 has 17 residues. CDR3 DNA sequence: TGTGCCAGCAGCTTGGAAGCGGGGGGGCCTTCCACCGGGGAGCTGTTTTTT. Its translation: CASSLEAGGPSTGELFF.

At least ten counts were recorded for this clonotype. The rearrangement uses TRBV5-1 and TRBJ2-2; D unresolved. V was cut by 5 bases and J by 5 bases, with 7 bases left in between. The CDR3 runs 12 residues. From germline, CDR1 is SGHRS and CDR2 YFSETQ. CDR3 coding DNA: TGCGCCAGCAGACCTGTGACCGGGGAGCTGTTTTTT. Translated, it gives CASRPVTGELFF.

This clonotype has ten or more counts. The chain combines TRBV5-1 with TRBJ2-3; tentatively, D is TRBD2 (5 bases). In germline, CDR1 is SGHRS, CDR2 YFSETQ. The CDR3 totals 16 residues. Trimming pared 0 bases from V and 0 bases from J, leaving 11 bases between. CDR3 residues: CASSLALRDSTDTQYF. The CDR3 DNA reads TGCGCCAGCAGCTTGGCCTTACGGGATAGCACAGATACGCAGTATTTT.

By sample fraction, this clonotype is medium-sized. The V and J genes are TRBV24-1 and TRBJ2-1; D is undetermined. The germline CDR1 and CDR2 sequences are KGHDR and SFDVKD. Deletions cut 9 bases from V and 6 bases from J, with 14 bases between. The CDR3 has 13 amino acids. The CDR3 loop is CATSSPPGNEQFF. The CDR3 region has the DNA TGTGCCACCTCCTCCCCCCCCGGCAATGAGCAGTTCTTC.

This clonotype came up many times. V is TRBV20-1 and J is TRBJ2-3; unclear D gene. Trimming pared 1 base from V and 2 bases from J, leaving 7 bases between. Germline loops: CDR1 DFQATT, CDR2 SNEGSKA (reference sequence). This CDR3 spans 13 amino acids. DNA of the CDR3: TGCAGTGCTAGAGGACTTGTCACAGATACGCAGTATTTT. Amino acids: CSARGLVTDTQYF.

This clonotype showed up many times. The J gene is TRBJ2-3, the V gene TRBV10-2; 8 nucleotides line up with TRBD2. The V gene's germline CDR1 is WSHSY and CDR2 SAAADI. V gave up 6 bases and J gave up 6 bases; unmatched junction bases: 11. The CDR3 spans 15 residues. CDR3 in DNA: TGCGCCAGCAGCCACCGGGCGGGGGGTTCCGATACGCAGTATTTT. It encodes CASSHRAGGSDTQYF.

There are many counts of this clonotype. CDR3 sequence: CASSVGGGTAYGYTF. CDR3 nucleotide sequence: TGTGCCAGCAGCGTAGGTGGTGGGACAGCTTATGGCTACACCTTC. V usage is TRBV9 and J usage is TRBJ1-2; TRBD1 matches 7 bases. V dropped 0 bases and J dropped 5; count of bases not matched to a gene: 7. CDR1 and CDR2 from the germline V gene are SGDLS and YYNGEE. CDR3 size: 15 residues. The full variable domain, in which reference TRBV9 and TRBJ1-2 provide the parts outside the CDR3, is DSGVTQTPKHLITATGQRVTLRCSPRSGDLSVYWYQQSLDQGLQFLIQYYNGEERAKGNILERFSAQQFPDLHSELNLSSLELGDSALYFCASSVGGGTAYGYTFGSGTRLTVV.

This clonotype has ten or more counts. This chain links TRBV20-1 with TRBJ1-5; D unresolved. The CDR3 has 12 residues. CDR1 and CDR2 from the germline V gene are DFQATT and SNEGSKA (reference sequence). Trimming shortened V by 3 bases and J by 5 bases, and 8 bases separated the two germline ends. DNA of the CDR3: TGCAGTGCTAGGCAGTCACATCAGCCCCAGCATTTT. Protein: CSARQSHQPQHF.

This clonotype was counted at least ten times. The CDR3 loop is CSASVAGTTQYF. In nucleotides, the CDR3 is TGCAGTGCTAGCGTTGCAGGGACGACGCAGTATTTT. The rearrangement links TRBV20-1 to TRBJ2-3; perhaps D is TRBD1 or TRBD2 (5 bases each). The V and J ends lost 3 bases and 9 bases respectively, with 13 bases between them. This CDR3 comprises 12 residues. Germline V CDR1 and CDR2: DFQATT, SNEGSKA (reference sequence).

This clonotype came up many times. The chain is built from TRBV3-1 and TRBJ2-6, with D unresolved. The CDR3 consists of 14 residues. V was clipped by 0 bases and J by 4 bases, with 4 bases between them. Germline lookup yields CDR1 LGHDT and CDR2 YNNKEL (reference sequence). The CDR3 sequence is CASSQDTGANVLTF. CDR3 nucleotide sequence: TGTGCCAGCAGCCAAGATACCGGGGCCAACGTCCTGACTTTC.

This clonotype showed up many times. The chain employs TRBV20-1 and TRBJ1-6, with D unclear. Germline V gene data show CDR1 as DFQATT and CDR2 as SNEGSKA (reference sequence). V lost 5 bases and J 7 bases, leaving 15 bases between the germline ends. CDR3 size: 14 residues. The CDR3 reads CSAVRPGGNSPLHF. The DNA of the CDR3 is TGCAGTGCTGTGAGGCCCGGCGGCAATTCACCCCTCCACTTT.

Sample share makes this clonotype medium-sized. This sequence joins TRBV2 and TRBJ2-2; no reliable D call. The length of the CDR3 is 11 residues. Trimming took 4 bases from V and 8 from J, leaving 5 bases between them. CDR1 and CDR2 from the germline V gene are SNHLY and FYNNEI. Written as DNA, the CDR3 is TGTGCCAGCAGTGTAGGGGGGGAGCTGTTTTTT. Translation: CASSVGGELFF.

This clonotype showed up many times. This sequence joins TRBV20-1 and TRBJ2-5; D unresolved. The V end lost 2 bases, the J end lost 5 bases, and 12 bases lay between the germline ends. Per germline, CDR1 DFQATT and CDR2 SNEGSKA (reference sequence). The CDR3 has 13 residues. In DNA form, the CDR3 reads TGCAGTGCTAGACCCCCTAGTTGGGAGACCCAGTACTTC. Its translation: CSARPPSWETQYF.

The table lists this clonotype with many counts. The chain combines TRBV15 with TRBJ2-7; tentative D call: TRBD1 (6 bases). This CDR3 is built from 15 residues. Germline V gives CDR1 LNHNV, CDR2 YYDKDF (reference sequence). V gave up 1 base and J gave up 2 bases, with 12 bases separating them. The CDR3 region is CATSRVRGGTYEQYF. The CDR3 nucleotides read TGTGCCACCAGCAGAGTACGAGGGGGAACCTACGAGCAGTACTTC.

Ten or more counts support this clonotype. The chain joins TRBV27 to TRBJ1-1; TRBD1 is a possible D gene (6 bases). The CDR3 totals 15 residues. CDR1 is MNHEY and CDR2 is SMNVEV in the germline V gene (reference sequence). V shed 0 bases and J shed 2 bases, with 10 bases lying between them. The CDR3, as DNA: TGTGCCAGCAGTTTATCCCGGACAGAAAACACTGAAGCTTTCTTT. It codes for CASSLSRTENTEAFF.

This clonotype was found many times. CDR3 sequence: CASSVDRVSEQFF. DNA of the CDR3: TGCGCCAGCAGCGTAGACAGGGTCAGTGAGCAGTTCTTC. This sequence joins TRBV5-1 and TRBJ2-1; 7 positions agree with TRBD1. CDR1 SGHRS and CDR2 YFSETQ come from the germline V gene. Losses at the gene ends were 4 bases for V and 9 bases for J; bases not matched to a gene: 7. This CDR3 contains 13 residues.